This T cell receptor beta chain was identified in a study of T cells in Graves' hyperthyroidism and ophthalmopathy. The germline V gene has CDR1 LNHNV and CDR2 YYDKDF (reference sequence). This CDR3 has 15 residues. After removal of 4 bases from V and 4 bases from J, the junction contained 4 bases not matched to a gene. This clonotype showed up just a few times. The investigators amplified TCR beta CDR3 regions from RNA transcripts. During a first-round RT-PCR of the TCR CDR3, the HTBI primer set was used. Each CDR3 protein is one row after TCRdb ran MiXCR on the multiplex PCR reads. The sample holds more than 500,000 distinct CDR3 sequences, around 46% seen once.

The genes are TRBV15 and TRBJ1-1; TRBD1 matches at 12 bases. The receptor comes from an adult woman with Graves' disease, either hyperthyroidism or ophthalmopathy (not recorded which). Sequenced: peripheral blood or thyroid tissue (not recorded which). In nucleotides, the CDR3 is TGTGCCACCAGCACCAGGGACAGGGGGCCCACTGAAGCTTTCTTT. Amino acids: CATSTRDRGPTEAFF.